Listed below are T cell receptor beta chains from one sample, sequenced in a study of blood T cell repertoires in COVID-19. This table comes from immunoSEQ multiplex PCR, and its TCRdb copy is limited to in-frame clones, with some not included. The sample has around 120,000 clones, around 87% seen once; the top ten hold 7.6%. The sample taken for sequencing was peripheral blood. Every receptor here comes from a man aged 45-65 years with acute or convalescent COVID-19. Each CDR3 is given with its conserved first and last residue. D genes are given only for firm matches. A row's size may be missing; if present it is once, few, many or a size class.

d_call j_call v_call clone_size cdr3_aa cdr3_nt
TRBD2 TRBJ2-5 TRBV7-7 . CASSFAGGPQETQYF TGTGCCAGCAGCTTCGCGGGAGGGCCACAAGAGACCCAGTACTTC
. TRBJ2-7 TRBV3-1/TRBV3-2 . CASSQDGFYEQYF TGTGCCAGCAGCCAAGATGGCTTCTACGAGCAGTACTTC
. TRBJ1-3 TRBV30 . CAWSEGGTGNTIYF TGTGCCTGGAGCGAGGGTGGTACCGGAAACACCATATATTTT
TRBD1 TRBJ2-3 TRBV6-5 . CASRIQGALGDTQYF TGTGCCAGCAGGATACAGGGGGCGCTGGGAGATACGCAGTATTTT
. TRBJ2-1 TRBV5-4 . CASSQWGVGAHEQFF TGTGCCAGCAGCCAATGGGGGGTAGGCGCCCATGAGCAGTTCTTC
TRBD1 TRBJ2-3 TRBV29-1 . CSGRTGLIDTQYF TGCAGCGGACGGACAGGCCTAATCGATACGCAGTATTTT
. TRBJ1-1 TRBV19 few CASSFRGENTEAFF TGTGCCAGTAGTTTCCGCGGGGAAAACACTGAAGCTTTCTTT
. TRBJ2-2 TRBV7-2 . CASSRLGDPPGELFF TGTGCCAGCAGTAGGTTGGGAGATCCCCCCGGGGAGCTGTTTTTT
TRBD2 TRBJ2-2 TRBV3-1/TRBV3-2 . CASSRSGTTFTGELFF TGTGCCAGCAGCCGTTCCGGGACTACTTTCACCGGGGAGCTGTTTTTT
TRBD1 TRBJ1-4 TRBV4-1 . CASSQTGTAEKLFF TGCGCCAGCAGCCAGACCGGGACAGCCGAAAAACTGTTTTTT
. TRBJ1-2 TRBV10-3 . CAISDDRRYGYTF TGTGCCATCAGTGACGACCGGAGATATGGCTACACCTTC
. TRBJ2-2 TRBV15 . CATSRGAGELFF TGTGCCACCAGCAGAGGAGCCGGGGAGCTGTTTTTT
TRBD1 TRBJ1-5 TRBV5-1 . CASSFDPTGTGGNQPQHF TGCGCCAGCAGCTTTGACCCTACCGGGACAGGGGGCAATCAGCCCCAGCATTTT
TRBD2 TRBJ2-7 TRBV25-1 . CASRTSGYRYEQYF TGTGCCAGTAGGACTAGCGGATATCGCTACGAGCAGTACTTC
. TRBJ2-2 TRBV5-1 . CASSLEQPPTGELFF TGCGCCAGCAGCTTGGAACAGCCCCCCACCGGGGAGCTGTTTTTT
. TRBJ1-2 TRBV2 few CASGIQTNYGYTF TGTGCCAGCGGCATACAGACTAACTATGGCTACACCTTC
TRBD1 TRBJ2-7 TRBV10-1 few CASSLGQGPASYEQYF TGCGCCAGCAGCCTAGGACAGGGGCCGGCCTCCTACGAGCAGTACTTC
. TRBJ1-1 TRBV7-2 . CASSFASGGEAFF TGTGCCAGCAGCTTTGCTTCGGGGGGCGAAGCTTTCTTT
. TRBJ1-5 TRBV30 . CAWSSEGGRPQHF TGTGCCTGGAGTTCGGAAGGGGGTCGGCCCCAGCATTTT
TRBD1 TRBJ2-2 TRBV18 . CASCDRVVCELFF TGTGCCAGCTGCGACAGGGTCGTTTGCGAGCTGTTTTTT
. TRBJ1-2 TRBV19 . CASSDTNYGYTF TGTGCCAGTAGTGACACCAACTATGGCTACACCTTC
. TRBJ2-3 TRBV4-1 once CASSQVGRLDTDTQYF TGCGCCAGCAGCCAAGTGGGTCGGCTAGACACAGATACGCAGTATTTT
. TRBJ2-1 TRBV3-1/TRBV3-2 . CASSQDFGYNEQFF TGTGCCAGCAGCCAAGATTTCGGGTACAATGAGCAGTTCTTC
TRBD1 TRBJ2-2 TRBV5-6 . CASSKDRGRSGELFF TGTGCCAGCAGCAAAGACAGGGGGCGATCCGGGGAGCTGTTTTTT
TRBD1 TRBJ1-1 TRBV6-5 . CASRGHRGLNTEAFF TGTGCCAGCAGAGGTCACAGGGGGTTGAACACTGAAGCTTTCTTT
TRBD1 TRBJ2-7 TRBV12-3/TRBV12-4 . CASSRTGGHEQYF TGTGCCAGCAGTCGGACAGGGGGCCACGAGCAGTACTTC
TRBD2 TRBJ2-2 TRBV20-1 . CSASLLAGESTGELFF TGCAGTGCTAGTTTACTAGCGGGAGAATCTACCGGGGAGCTGTTTTTT
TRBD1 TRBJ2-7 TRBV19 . CASSIRQGAAYEQYF TGTGCCAGTAGTATAAGGCAGGGGGCTGCCTACGAGCAGTACTTC
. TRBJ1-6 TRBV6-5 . CASSSQGNSPLHF TGTGCCAGCAGTTCGCAGGGGAATTCACCCCTCCACTTT
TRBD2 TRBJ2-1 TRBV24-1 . CATSDSGLAGGEQFF TGTGCCACCAGTGACTCCGGACTAGCGGGGGGTGAGCAGTTCTTC
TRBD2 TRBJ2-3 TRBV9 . CASSSRLADTQYF TGTGCCAGCAGCTCCCGACTAGCGGATACGCAGTATTTT
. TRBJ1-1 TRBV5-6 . CASSLSSGIRAFF TGTGCCAGCAGCTTGTCGTCCGGGATCCGGGCTTTCTTT
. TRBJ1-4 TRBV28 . CASSGGSGYEKLFF TGTGCCAGCAGTGGGGGGTCGGGGTATGAAAAACTGTTTTTT
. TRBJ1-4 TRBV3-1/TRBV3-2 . CASSQSLSEKLFF TGTGCCAGCAGCCAAAGTCTAAGTGAAAAACTGTTTTTT
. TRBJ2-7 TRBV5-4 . CASSLYAGSYEQYF TGTGCCAGCAGCTTGTATGCGGGATCATACGAGCAGTACTTC
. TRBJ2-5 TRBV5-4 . CASSSGQHGGETQYF TGTGCCAGCAGCTCCGGACAGCATGGGGGAGAGACCCAGTACTTC
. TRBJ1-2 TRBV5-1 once CASSLLRDYGYTF TGCGCCAGCAGCTTGCTCAGGGACTATGGCTACACCTTC